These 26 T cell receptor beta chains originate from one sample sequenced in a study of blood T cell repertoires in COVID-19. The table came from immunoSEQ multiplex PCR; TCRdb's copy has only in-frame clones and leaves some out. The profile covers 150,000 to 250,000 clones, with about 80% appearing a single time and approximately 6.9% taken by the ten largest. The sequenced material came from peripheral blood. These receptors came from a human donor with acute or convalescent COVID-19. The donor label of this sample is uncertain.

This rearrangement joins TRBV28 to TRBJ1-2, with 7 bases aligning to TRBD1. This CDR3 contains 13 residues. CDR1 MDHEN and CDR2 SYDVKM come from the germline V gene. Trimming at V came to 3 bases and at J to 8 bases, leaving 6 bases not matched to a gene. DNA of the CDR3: TGTGCCAGCAGTTTCCCGACAGGGACAGGCTACACCTTC. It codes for CASSFPTGTGYTF.

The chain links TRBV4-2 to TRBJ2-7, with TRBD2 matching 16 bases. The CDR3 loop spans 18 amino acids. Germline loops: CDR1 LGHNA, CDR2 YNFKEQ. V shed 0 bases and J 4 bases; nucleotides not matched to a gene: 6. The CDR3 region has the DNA TGTGCCAGCAGCCAAGAAACGGGGACTAGCGGGAGGGGGTACGAGCAGTACTTC. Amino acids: CASSQETGTSGRGYEQYF.

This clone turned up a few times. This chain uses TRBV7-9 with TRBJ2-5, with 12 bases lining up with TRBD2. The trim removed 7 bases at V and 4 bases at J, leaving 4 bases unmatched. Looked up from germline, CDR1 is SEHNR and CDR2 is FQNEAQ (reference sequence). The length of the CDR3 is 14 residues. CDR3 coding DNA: TGTGCCAGCACGCCGGGACTAGCGGGAGAGACCCAGTACTTC. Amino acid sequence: CASTPGLAGETQYF.

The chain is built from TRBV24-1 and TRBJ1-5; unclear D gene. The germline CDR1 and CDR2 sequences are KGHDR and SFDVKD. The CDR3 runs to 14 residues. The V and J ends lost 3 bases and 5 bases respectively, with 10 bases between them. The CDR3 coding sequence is TGTGCCACCAGTGATAGGGAGAGTTATCAGCCCCAGCATTTT. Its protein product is CATSDRESYQPQHF.

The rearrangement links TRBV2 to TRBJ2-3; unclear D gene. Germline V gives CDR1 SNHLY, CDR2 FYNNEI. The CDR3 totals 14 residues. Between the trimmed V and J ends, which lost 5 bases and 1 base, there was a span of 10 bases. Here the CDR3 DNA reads TGTGCCAGCAGTATGTTAGATGGCACAGATACGCAGTATTTT. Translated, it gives CASSMLDGTDTQYF.

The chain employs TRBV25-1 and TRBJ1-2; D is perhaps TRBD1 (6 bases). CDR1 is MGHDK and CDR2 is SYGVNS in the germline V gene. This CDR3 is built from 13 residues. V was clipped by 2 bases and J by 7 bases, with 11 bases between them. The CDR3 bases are TGTGCCAGCAGTGAACCGGACAGAGGTGGCTACACCTTC. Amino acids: CASSEPDRGGYTF.

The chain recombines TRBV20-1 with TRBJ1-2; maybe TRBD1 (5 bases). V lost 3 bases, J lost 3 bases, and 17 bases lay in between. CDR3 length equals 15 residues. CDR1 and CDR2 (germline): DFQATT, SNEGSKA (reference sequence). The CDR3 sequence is CSASPPTGTYYGYTF. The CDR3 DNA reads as TGCAGTGCTAGTCCGCCGACGGGGACTTACTATGGCTACACCTTC.

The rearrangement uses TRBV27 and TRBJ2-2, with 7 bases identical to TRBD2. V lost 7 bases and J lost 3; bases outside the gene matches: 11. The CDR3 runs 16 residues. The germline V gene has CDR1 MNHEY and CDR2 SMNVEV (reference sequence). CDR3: CASTTGGRGHTGELFF. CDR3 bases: TGTGCCAGCACCACGGGTGGGAGGGGACACACCGGGGAGCTGTTTTTT.

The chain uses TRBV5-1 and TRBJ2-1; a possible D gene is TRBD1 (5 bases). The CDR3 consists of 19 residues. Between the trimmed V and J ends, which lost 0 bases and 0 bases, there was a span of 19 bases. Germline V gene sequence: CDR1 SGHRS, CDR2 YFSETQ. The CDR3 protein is CASSLASGASSSSYNEQFF. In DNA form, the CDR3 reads TGCGCCAGCAGCTTGGCTAGTGGGGCCAGTTCTAGCTCCTACAATGAGCAGTTCTTC.

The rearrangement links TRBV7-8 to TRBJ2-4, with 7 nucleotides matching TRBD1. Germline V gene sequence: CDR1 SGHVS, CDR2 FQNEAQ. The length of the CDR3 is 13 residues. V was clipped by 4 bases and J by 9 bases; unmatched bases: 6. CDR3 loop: CASSSRQGSIQYF. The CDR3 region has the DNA TGTGCCAGCAGCTCCCGACAGGGTAGCATTCAGTACTTC.

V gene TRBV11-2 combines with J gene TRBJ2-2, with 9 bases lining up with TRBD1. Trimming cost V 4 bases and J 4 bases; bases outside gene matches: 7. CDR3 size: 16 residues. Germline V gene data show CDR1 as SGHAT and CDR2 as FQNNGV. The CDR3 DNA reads TGTGCCAGCAGCTCCCCCGGGACAGGGCCCACCGGGGAGCTGTTTTTT. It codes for CASSSPGTGPTGELFF. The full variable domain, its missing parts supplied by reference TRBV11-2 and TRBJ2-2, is EAGVAQSPRYKIIEKRQSVAFWCNPISGHATLYWYQQILGQGPKLLIQFQNNGVVDDSQLPKDRFSAERLKGVDSTLKIQPAKLEDSAVYLCASSSPGTGPTGELFFGEGSRLTVL.

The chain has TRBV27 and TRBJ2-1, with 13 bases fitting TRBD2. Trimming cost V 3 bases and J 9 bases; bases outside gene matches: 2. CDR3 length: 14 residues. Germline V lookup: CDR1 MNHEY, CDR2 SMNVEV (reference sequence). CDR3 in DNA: TGTGCCAGCAGTTTGGGACTAGCGGGGTTTGAGCAGTTCTTC. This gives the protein CASSLGLAGFEQFF.

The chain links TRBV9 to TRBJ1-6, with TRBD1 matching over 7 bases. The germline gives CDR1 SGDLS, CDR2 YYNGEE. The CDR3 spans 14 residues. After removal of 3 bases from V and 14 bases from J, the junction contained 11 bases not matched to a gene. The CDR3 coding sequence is TGTGCCAGCAGCGCCCGGACAGGCTCCCCCACCCTCCACTTT. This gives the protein CASSARTGSPTLHF.

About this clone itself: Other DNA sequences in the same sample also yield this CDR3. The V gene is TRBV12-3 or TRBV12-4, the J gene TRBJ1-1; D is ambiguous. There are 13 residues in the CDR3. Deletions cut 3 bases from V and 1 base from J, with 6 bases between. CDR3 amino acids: CASSFGGNTEAFF. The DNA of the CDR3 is TGTGCCAGCAGTTTTGGAGGGAACACTGAAGCTTTCTTT.

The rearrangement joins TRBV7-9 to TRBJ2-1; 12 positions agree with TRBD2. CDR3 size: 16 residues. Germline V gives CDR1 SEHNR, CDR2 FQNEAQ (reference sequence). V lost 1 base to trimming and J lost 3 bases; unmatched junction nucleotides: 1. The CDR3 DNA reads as TGTGCCAGCAGCTTAGGGACTAGCGGGATCTACAATGAGCAGTTCTTC. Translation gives CASSLGTSGIYNEQFF.

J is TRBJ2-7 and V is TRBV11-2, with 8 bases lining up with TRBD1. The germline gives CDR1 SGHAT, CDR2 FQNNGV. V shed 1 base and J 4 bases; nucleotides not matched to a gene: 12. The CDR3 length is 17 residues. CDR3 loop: CASSLGSVGQGWYEQYF. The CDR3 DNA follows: TGTGCCAGCAGCTTAGGTAGCGTTGGACAGGGTTGGTACGAGCAGTACTTC. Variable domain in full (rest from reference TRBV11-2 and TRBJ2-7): EAGVAQSPRYKIIEKRQSVAFWCNPISGHATLYWYQQILGQGPKLLIQFQNNGVVDDSQLPKDRFSAERLKGVDSTLKIQPAKLEDSAVYLCASSLGSVGQGWYEQYFGPGTRLTVT.

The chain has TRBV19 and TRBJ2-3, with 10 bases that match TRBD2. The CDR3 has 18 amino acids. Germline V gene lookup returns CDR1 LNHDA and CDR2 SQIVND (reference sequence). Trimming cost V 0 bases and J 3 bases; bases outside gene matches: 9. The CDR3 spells CASSIDGPGLAATDTQYF. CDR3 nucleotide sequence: TGTGCCAGTAGTATAGATGGGCCCGGACTAGCGGCTACAGATACGCAGTATTTT. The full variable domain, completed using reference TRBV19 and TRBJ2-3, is DGGITQSPKYLFRKEGQNVTLSCEQNLNHDAMYWYRQDPGQGLRLIYYSQIVNDFQKGDIAEGYSVSREKKESFPLTVTSAQKNPTAFYLCASSIDGPGLAATDTQYFGPGTRLTVL.

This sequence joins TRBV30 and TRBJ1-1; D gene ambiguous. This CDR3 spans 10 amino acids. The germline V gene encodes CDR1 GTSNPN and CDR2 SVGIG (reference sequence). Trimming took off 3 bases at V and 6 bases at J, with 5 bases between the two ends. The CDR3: CAWRGAEAFF. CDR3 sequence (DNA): TGTGCCTGGAGGGGAGCTGAAGCTTTCTTT.

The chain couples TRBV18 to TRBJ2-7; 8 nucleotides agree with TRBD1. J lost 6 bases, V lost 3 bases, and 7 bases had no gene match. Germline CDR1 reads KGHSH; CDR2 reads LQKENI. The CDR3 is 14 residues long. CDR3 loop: CASSPADRVGEQYF. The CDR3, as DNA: TGTGCCAGCTCACCGGCGGACAGGGTAGGCGAGCAGTACTTC.

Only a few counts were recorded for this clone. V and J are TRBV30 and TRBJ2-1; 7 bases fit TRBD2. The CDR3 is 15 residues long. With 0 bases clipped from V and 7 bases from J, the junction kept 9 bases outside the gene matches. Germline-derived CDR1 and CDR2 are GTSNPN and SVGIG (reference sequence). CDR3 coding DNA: TGTGCCTGGAGTGTCCCCGGCGGGAGAGGTAATGAGCAGTTCTTC. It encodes CAWSVPGGRGNEQFF.

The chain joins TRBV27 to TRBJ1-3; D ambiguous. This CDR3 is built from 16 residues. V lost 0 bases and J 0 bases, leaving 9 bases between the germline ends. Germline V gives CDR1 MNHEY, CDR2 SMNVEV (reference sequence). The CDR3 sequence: CASSLSLGYSGNTIYF. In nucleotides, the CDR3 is TGTGCCAGCAGTTTATCGTTGGGCTACTCTGGAAACACCATATATTTT.

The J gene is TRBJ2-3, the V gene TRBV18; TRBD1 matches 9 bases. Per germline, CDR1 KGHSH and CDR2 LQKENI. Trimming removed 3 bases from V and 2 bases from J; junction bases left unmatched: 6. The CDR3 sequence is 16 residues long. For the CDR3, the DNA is TGTGCCAGCTCACCCGTCTGGACAGGGGTCACAGATACGCAGTATTTT. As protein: CASSPVWTGVTDTQYF.

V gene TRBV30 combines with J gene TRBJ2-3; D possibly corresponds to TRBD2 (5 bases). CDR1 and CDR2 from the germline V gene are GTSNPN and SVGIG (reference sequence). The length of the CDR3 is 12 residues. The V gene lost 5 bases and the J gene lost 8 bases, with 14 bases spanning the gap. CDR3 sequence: CAWSTPRGTQYF. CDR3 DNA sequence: TGTGCCTGGTCCACCCCCCGGGGTACGCAGTATTTT. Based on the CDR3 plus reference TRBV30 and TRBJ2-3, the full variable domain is SQTIHQWPATLVQPVGSPLSLECTVEGTSNPNLYWYRQAAGRGLQLLFYSVGIGQISSEVPQNLSASRPQDRQFILSSKKLLLSDSGFYLCAWSTPRGTQYFGPGTRLTVL.

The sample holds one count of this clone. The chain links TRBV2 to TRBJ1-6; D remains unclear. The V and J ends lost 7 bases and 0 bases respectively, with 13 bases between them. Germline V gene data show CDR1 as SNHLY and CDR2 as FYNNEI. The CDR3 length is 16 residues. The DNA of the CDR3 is TGTGCCAGCAAGGAGATTGGGAGCTCCTATAATTCACCCCTCCACTTT. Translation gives CASKEIGSSYNSPLHF.

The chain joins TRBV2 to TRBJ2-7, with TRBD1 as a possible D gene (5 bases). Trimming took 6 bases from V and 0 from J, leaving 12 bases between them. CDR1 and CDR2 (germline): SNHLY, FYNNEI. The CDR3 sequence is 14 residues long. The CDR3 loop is CASRARQSSYEQYF. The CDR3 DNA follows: TGTGCCAGCAGAGCCCGACAGAGCTCCTACGAGCAGTACTTC.

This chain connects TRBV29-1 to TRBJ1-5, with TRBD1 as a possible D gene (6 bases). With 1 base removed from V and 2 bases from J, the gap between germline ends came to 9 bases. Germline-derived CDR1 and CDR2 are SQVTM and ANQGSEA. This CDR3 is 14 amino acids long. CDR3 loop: CSVEGGQGNQPQHF. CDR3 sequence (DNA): TGCAGCGTTGAAGGGGGGCAAGGCAATCAGCCCCAGCATTTT.